The 22 T cell receptor beta chains below all came from one sample that was sequenced in a study of T cells in Graves' hyperthyroidism and ophthalmopathy. RNA transcripts served as the template for amplifying TCR beta CDR3 regions. When the TCR CDR3 underwent first-round RT-PCR, the HTBI primer set was used. One entry per CDR3 protein, called by TCRdb with MiXCR from the multiplex PCR reads. Of approximately 610,000 distinct CDR3 sequences listed, 14% to 15% are singletons. Sequenced input: blood. The receptors derive from a woman in her forties with Graves' ophthalmopathy.

This clonotype was seen at least ten times. The chain employs TRBV19 and TRBJ1-2; 7 positions match TRBD1. CDR1 is LNHDA and CDR2 is SQIVND in the germline V gene (reference sequence). With 5 bases clipped from V and 1 base from J, the junction kept 10 bases outside the gene matches. The CDR3 covers 16 residues. As DNA, the CDR3 is TGTGCCAGTAGTCCCCCCTGGGACAGCCATAACTATGGCTACACCTTC. Its translation is CASSPPWDSHNYGYTF.

This clonotype was observed at least ten times. The chain employs TRBV11-2 and TRBJ1-1; D not certain. This CDR3 region has 15 residues. Germline CDR1 reads SGHAT; CDR2 reads FQNNGV. With 5 bases removed from V and 5 bases from J, the gap between germline ends came to 18 bases. The CDR3 region is CASSPRLGRQTEAFF. Here the CDR3 DNA reads TGTGCCAGCAGCCCCAGGTTGGGGAGGCAAACTGAAGCTTTCTTT. Supplemented by reference TRBV11-2 and TRBJ1-1, the full variable domain reads EAGVAQSPRYKIIEKRQSVAFWCNPISGHATLYWYQQILGQGPKLLIQFQNNGVVDDSQLPKDRFSAERLKGVDSTLKIQPAKLEDSAVYLCASSPRLGRQTEAFFGQGTRLTVV.

Many counts were recorded for this clonotype. DNA for the CDR3: TGTGCCAGTAAAGGGCTGCTGCGGGAGACCCAGTACTTC. Translating gives CASKGLLRETQYF. The chain combines TRBV30 with TRBJ2-5; D is unresolved. CDR3 length equals 13 residues. Trimming pared 8 bases from V and 5 bases from J, leaving 18 bases between. In germline, CDR1 is GTSNPN, CDR2 SVGIG (reference sequence).

This clonotype was seen ten or more times. The V and J genes are TRBV20-1 and TRBJ1-1; no definite D call. The CDR3 length is 13 residues. The germline V and J ends were trimmed by 7 bases and 1 base, with 13 bases remaining between them. Germline V gene sequence: CDR1 DFQATT, CDR2 SNEGSKA (reference sequence). CDR3 sequence (DNA): TGCAGTGTAAACGGGCAGTCGAACACTGAAGCTTTCTTT. It codes for CSVNGQSNTEAFF.

This sequence joins TRBV6-2 or TRBV6-3 and TRBJ1-6; a weak D match, TRBD1 (5 bases). Between the trimmed V and J ends, which lost 11 bases and 0 bases, there was a span of 23 bases. The germline gives CDR1 MNHEY, CDR2 SVGEGT. The length of the CDR3 is 18 residues. The DNA for the CDR3 is TGTGCCGCACAAGACCGGGTGGGGGGGAGCTCCTATAATTCACCCCTCCACTTT. It yields the protein CAAQDRVGGSSYNSPLHF.

This clonotype was seen at least ten times. Its ends do not fully match the called genes, so a read error is possible. The V call is TRBV5-8, the J call TRBJ1-5; D is perhaps TRBD1 (6 bases). Per the germline V gene, CDR1 is SGHTS and CDR2 is YDEGEE. This CDR3 is built from 16 residues. The CDR3 spells CASSLDGQYGNQPQHF. CDR3 DNA sequence: TGTGCCAGCAGCTTGGATGGACAGTACGGCAATCAGCCCCAGCATTTC.

V usage is TRBV5-1 and J usage is TRBJ1-2, with D perhaps TRBD1 (5 bases). The CDR3 sequence is 14 residues long. Trimming pared 2 bases from V and 4 bases from J, leaving 12 bases between. Germline CDR1 and CDR2: SGHRS and YFSETQ. This chain's CDR3 is CASSFEGIGYGYTF. The CDR3 DNA reads as TGCGCCAGCAGCTTTGAGGGGATCGGCTATGGCTACACCTTC.

This clonotype appeared many times. V gene TRBV2 combines with J gene TRBJ1-1; D perhaps matches TRBD1 (6 bases). The germline V and J ends were trimmed by 3 bases and 3 bases, with 11 bases remaining between them. This CDR3 has 14 amino acids. In germline, CDR1 is SNHLY, CDR2 FYNNEI. DNA for the CDR3: TGTGCCAGCAGTGATTCCAGGGGAGACACTGAAGCTTTCTTT. Its translation: CASSDSRGDTEAFF.

Points on this clonotype: Germline is not matched at one junction end, which may reflect a read error. The V call is TRBV5-1, the J call TRBJ2-5; 7 bases match TRBD2. Germline V gives CDR1 SGHRS, CDR2 YFSETQ. The length of the CDR3 is 19 residues. CDR3 in DNA: TGCACCAGCAGCTTGGAGGGACTAACGCGCCGTCGAGGAGGGGAGACCCAGTACTTC. Protein: CTSSLEGLTRRRGGETQYF.

This chain uses TRBV12-3 or TRBV12-4 with TRBJ1-1; D unclear. This CDR3 has 14 amino acids. Between the trimmed V and J ends, which lost 4 bases and 2 bases, there was a span of 11 bases. This CDR3 is CASSYSNGNTEAFF. The CDR3 DNA reads TGTGCCAGCAGTTACTCGAATGGCAACACTGAAGCTTTCTTT.

This clonotype was seen repeatedly, ten times or more. The chain couples TRBV6-5 to TRBJ1-5, with a possible D match to TRBD1 (5 bases). CDR1 and CDR2 (germline): MNHEY, SVGAGI. V was pared by 2 bases and J by 2 bases, with 7 bases between. The CDR3 covers 14 residues. This chain's CDR3 is CASSYMGGNQPQHF. CDR3 coding DNA: TGTGCCAGCAGTTACATGGGGGGCAATCAGCCCCAGCATTTT.

V usage is TRBV29-1 and J usage is TRBJ1-2, with a weak D call TRBD1 (5 bases). The CDR3 contains 11 residues. With 7 bases removed from V and 7 bases from J, the gap between germline ends came to 13 bases. Germline CDR1 SQVTM, CDR2 ANQGSEA. The CDR3 DNA sequence: TGCAGCGCCCTCAGGGATTTTGGCTACACCTTC. It codes for CSALRDFGYTF.

This clonotype was counted ten times or more. The V call is TRBV20-1, the J call TRBJ2-7, with 11 bases that match TRBD2. This CDR3 spans 15 amino acids. After removal of 0 bases from V and 2 bases from J, the junction contained 3 bases not matched to a gene. The germline V gene has CDR1 DFQATT and CDR2 SNEGSKA (reference sequence). CDR3: CSARDGTSGAYEQYF. Written as DNA, the CDR3 is TGCAGTGCTAGAGACGGGACTAGCGGAGCCTACGAGCAGTACTTC.

The J gene is TRBJ2-2, the V gene TRBV7-3; 7 nucleotides line up with TRBD2. CDR1 and CDR2 (germline): SGHTA, FQGTGA. CDR3 length equals 16 residues. Trimming cost V 4 bases and J 4 bases; bases outside gene matches: 9. CDR3: CASSSTPGGFTGELFF. The CDR3 DNA is TGTGCCAGCAGCTCCACCCCGGGAGGCTTCACCGGGGAGCTGTTTTTT.

This clonotype was seen ten or more times. This chain links TRBV30 with TRBJ1-1, with D possibly matching TRBD1 (5 bases). CDR1 and CDR2 from the germline V gene are GTSNPN and SVGIG (reference sequence). The CDR3 spans 12 residues. Here the CDR3 reads CAQNRQHTEAFF. CDR3 DNA sequence: TGTGCTCAGAACCGACAGCACACTGAAGCTTTCTTT.

This clonotype was seen a handful of times. The germline gene is not matched at one end of the junction; a read error may be the cause. The V call is TRBV7-9, the J call TRBJ1-1; D uncertain. Germline V gene sequence: CDR1 SEHNR, CDR2 FQNEAQ (reference sequence). The CDR3 loop spans 14 amino acids. CDR3 nucleotide sequence: TGTGCCAGCAACCGAGATAACATGAACACTGAAGCTCTCTTT. Translated, it gives CASNRDNMNTEALF.

The table lists this clonotype with a few counts. The V and J genes are TRBV14 and TRBJ1-6, with D uncertain. The germline V gene has CDR1 SGHDN and CDR2 FVKESK. The CDR3 is made up of 13 amino acids. V lost 0 bases and J lost 16, with 13 bases in between. CDR3 loop: CASSQDSHRVLHF. CDR3 DNA sequence: TGTGCCAGCAGCCAAGACTCCCACCGGGTGCTCCACTTT.

There are a few counts of this clonotype. The chain carries TRBV5-6 and TRBJ2-7, with D perhaps being TRBD1 or TRBD2 (5 bases each). Per germline, CDR1 SGHDT and CDR2 YYEEEE. Trimming stripped 3 bases from V and 6 bases from J, with 19 bases between. This CDR3 region has 15 residues. The chain's CDR3 is CASSYGHVGLPEQYF. The CDR3 nucleotides read TGTGCCAGCAGCTACGGACACGTTGGACTCCCCGAGCAGTACTTC.

The sample holds many counts of this clonotype. This may be a read error: a much more frequent sequence differs by one nucleotide. This chain uses TRBV28 with TRBJ2-5; 7 bases align to TRBD1. Germline assignment: CDR1 MDHEN and CDR2 SYDVKM. With V trimmed by 6 bases and J by 1 base, 2 bases remained unmatched. CDR3 length: 13 amino acids. CDR3 region: CASRRQGQETQYF. Written as DNA, the CDR3 is TGTGCCAGCAGAAGACAGGGCCAAGAGACCCAGTACTTC.

The chain has TRBV6-2 or TRBV6-3 and TRBJ1-1, with D tentatively TRBD1 (5 bases). The CDR3 consists of 15 residues. Germline V gene lookup returns CDR1 MNHEY and CDR2 SVGEGT. Trimming stripped 5 bases from V and 2 bases from J, with 15 bases between. In DNA, the CDR3 is TGTGCCAGCAGTCTACTCATGGGGCAAAACACTGAAGCTTTCTTT. Residues: CASSLLMGQNTEAFF.

This clonotype was seen a handful of times. This chain links TRBV2 with TRBJ1-2, with TRBD1 as a possible D gene (6 bases). This CDR3 has 13 residues. V was cut by 6 bases and J by 4 bases, with 12 bases left in between. Germline V gives CDR1 SNHLY, CDR2 FYNNEI. For the CDR3, the DNA is TGTGCCAGCAGACTGGACAGCGGCTATGGCTACACCTTC. Protein sequence: CASRLDSGYGYTF.

Many counts were recorded for this clonotype. The chain employs TRBV6-5 and TRBJ1-3; D is unresolved. CDR1 is MNHEY, CDR2 SVGAGI, per germline. The CDR3 covers 14 residues. V gave up 4 bases and J gave up 2 bases, with 9 bases separating them. The CDR3 here is CASSFGEAGNTIYF. CDR3 bases: TGTGCCAGCAGTTTCGGGGAAGCTGGAAACACCATATATTTT.